This T cell receptor (beta chain) appears in the sequencing data of a study of T cells in localized non-small cell lung cancer. Broader study findings: Exceeding tumor, uninvolved adjacent lung had the highest T cell clonality. Longer overall survival was linked to higher blood T cell density. For the top 100 tumor clones, a median about 57 also appeared in adjacent lung.

Germline loops: CDR1 SNHLY, CDR2 FYNNEI. The CDR3 contains 14 residues. With 2 bases clipped from V and 5 bases from J, the junction kept 2 bases outside the gene matches. This clone has only a few counts. What it binds is unknown. Sequencing used immunoSEQ multiplex PCR; TCRdb keeps in-frame clones, though not all of them. The profile shows around 3,100 clones, approximately 24% of them singletons. This material consisted of normal lung tissue next to the tumor, taken before any cancer treatment. This sequence joins TRBV2 and TRBJ2-2, with 7 bases matching TRBD2. This clonotype was sampled from a man aged 40 to 70 with stage III squamous cell lung carcinoma. CDR3 sequence reads: CASSEYGGTGELFF. The CDR3 nucleotides are TGTGCCAGCAGTGAATACGGGGGGACCGGGGAGCTGTTTTTT.